This TCR beta chain is from a study of shared clonotypes between healthy human individuals. CD45RO-negative, CCR7-positively selected cells formed the naive CD8 fraction, excluding terminally differentiated effector memory CD45RA+ cells. This clone was seen a single time. Here immunoSEQ multiplex PCR was the method, and the copy in TCRdb shows in-frame clones only, minus some. The sample carries about 2.2 million clones, just over 90% recorded once. Trimming cost V 3 bases and J 2 bases; bases outside gene matches: 20. The CDR3 loop spans 20 amino acids. Germline CDR1 and CDR2: MDHEN and SYDVKM. This chain uses TRBV28 with TRBJ2-3; TRBD2 matches at 7 bases. Sequencing input: naive CD8+ T cells from PBMCs. This receptor was obtained from a man younger than 35 in good health. Some clones in this sample may be carry-over from other donors' samples. CDR3 sequence: CASSLPHQGGGEIFTDTQYF. DNA of the CDR3: TGTGCCAGCAGTTTGCCCCACCAGGGTGGGGGGGAGATATTCACAGATACGCAGTATTTT.